The 28 T cell receptor beta chains below were found in one sample sequenced in a study of shared clonotypes between healthy human individuals. Method: immunoSEQ multiplex PCR; TCRdb's copy keeps in-frame clones and lacks some. The table lists 1.4 million to 1.5 million clones, approximately 96% of them singletons, with roughly 1.2% in the top ten. Sequenced: naive CD4+ T cells sorted from blood. Documented subset: CD45RA+ positively selected. The receptors come from a man in his thirties or forties in good health.

V and J are TRBV11-2 and TRBJ2-7; D ambiguous. V was shortened by 4 bases and J by 0 bases, with 10 bases between the two germline ends. CDR1 is SGHAT, CDR2 FQNNGV, per germline. This CDR3 comprises 14 residues. In nucleotides, the CDR3 is TGTGCCAGCAGCTCCGCCTGGAGCTCCTACGAGCAGTACTTC. Its translation is CASSSAWSSYEQYF.

CDR3 DNA sequence: TGTGCCAGCAGCCAAGTGGTTCCAGGCCATAGCAATCAGCCCCAGCATTTT. Protein sequence: CASSQVVPGHSNQPQHF. The V gene is TRBV4-2, the J gene TRBJ1-5; D unresolved. The V end was cut by 1 base, the J end by 0 bases, with 13 bases between. This CDR3 spans 17 amino acids. Germline V lookup: CDR1 LGHNA, CDR2 YNFKEQ.

The count of this clone is one. V is TRBV29-1 and J is TRBJ2-7; TRBD2 matches at 13 bases. The V and J ends lost 5 bases and 4 bases, in that order; junction bases with no gene match: 14. This CDR3 has 17 residues. Germline assignment: CDR1 SQVTM and CDR2 ANQGSEA. The CDR3 DNA follows: TGCAGCGTTAAAGGACTAGCGGGAGTGAATGTCGGGTACGAGCAGTACTTC. This encodes CSVKGLAGVNVGYEQYF.

V and J are TRBV7-2 and TRBJ2-1; 9 bases fit TRBD1. Trimming took 1 base from V and 10 from J; bases not matched to a gene: 11. CDR1 and CDR2 from the germline V gene are SGHTA and FQGNSA. There are 16 residues in the CDR3. DNA for the CDR3: TGTGCCAGCAGCTTAGGCGGACAGGGGAGGGGGGGCGAGCAGTTCTTC. Amino acid sequence: CASSLGGQGRGGEQFF.

The chain uses TRBV7-9 and TRBJ1-1; D ambiguous. Between the trimmed V and J ends, which lost 4 bases and 4 bases, there was a span of 13 bases. The CDR3 has 14 amino acids. Germline CDR1 is SEHNR and CDR2 is FQNEAQ (reference sequence). For the CDR3, the DNA is TGTGCCAGCAGCTGGCGGGATTCCCCCACTGAAGCTTTCTTT. This encodes CASSWRDSPTEAFF.

V gene TRBV5-1 combines with J gene TRBJ2-3; D may be TRBD2 (5 bases). In germline, CDR1 is SGHRS, CDR2 YFSETQ. The CDR3 totals 14 residues. V shed 7 bases and J shed 3 bases, with 15 bases lying between them. CDR3 sequence reads: CASQEVGMTDTQYF. The CDR3 coding sequence is TGCGCCAGCCAGGAGGTGGGGATGACAGATACGCAGTATTTT.

The chain recombines TRBV5-4 with TRBJ2-3; 9 bases agree with TRBD1. The V and J ends lost 3 bases and 3 bases, in that order; junction bases with no gene match: 11. The CDR3 consists of 17 residues. Germline loops: CDR1 SGHNT, CDR2 YYREEE (reference sequence). The CDR3 region has the DNA TGTGCCAGCAGCTCCGGGGGGACAGGGATTGGTACAGATACGCAGTATTTT. It yields the protein CASSSGGTGIGTDTQYF. The full variable domain, its missing parts supplied by reference TRBV5-4 and TRBJ2-3, is ETGVTQSPTHLIKTRGQQVTLRCSSQSGHNTVSWYQQALGQGPQFIFQYYREEENGRGNFPPRFSGLQFPNYSSELNVNALELDDSALYLCASSSGGTGIGTDTQYFGPGTRLTVL.

This clone was observed once. V usage is TRBV7-8 and J usage is TRBJ2-7; 14 bases align to TRBD2. Losses at the gene ends were 6 bases for V and 6 bases for J; bases not matched to a gene: 7. The CDR3 runs 15 residues. CDR1 SGHVS and CDR2 FQNEAQ come from the germline V gene. CDR3 sequence (DNA): TGTGCCAGCAGTAGGGGACTAGCGGGAGTAGCCGAGCAGTACTTC. It encodes CASSRGLAGVAEQYF.

The V gene is TRBV19, the J gene TRBJ2-5; weak D call: TRBD1 (6 bases). The length of the CDR3 is 15 residues. Deletions cut 4 bases from V and 2 bases from J, with 14 bases between. Germline CDR1 reads LNHDA; CDR2 reads SQIVND (reference sequence). CDR3 bases: TGTGCCAGTAGTAGGGGGCCCGCCAAACAAGAGACCCAGTACTTC. It yields the protein CASSRGPAKQETQYF.

The chain links TRBV7-8 to TRBJ2-5; maybe TRBD2 (6 bases). Germline V gene sequence: CDR1 SGHVS, CDR2 FQNEAQ. The CDR3 contains 13 residues. Deletions cut 2 bases from V and 3 bases from J, with 7 bases between. The CDR3 bases are TGTGCCAGCAGCTTATGGGGGGAAGAGACCCAGTACTTC. Residues: CASSLWGEETQYF.

This chain connects TRBV27 to TRBJ2-1; D is unclear. CDR1 and CDR2 (germline): MNHEY, SMNVEV (reference sequence). The CDR3 loop spans 13 amino acids. The V end was cut by 4 bases, the J end by 2 bases, with 6 bases between. The CDR3 region has the DNA TGTGCCAGCAGTTATAACGCCTACAATGAGCAGTTCTTC. As protein: CASSYNAYNEQFF.

The J gene is TRBJ2-7, the V gene TRBV5-4, with 9 bases lining up with TRBD2. V was pared by 4 bases and J by 6 bases, with 8 bases of the junction left unmatched. The CDR3 is 14 residues long. Germline CDR1 reads SGHNT; CDR2 reads YYREEE (reference sequence). CDR3 protein: CASSPEIAGAEQYF. The DNA for the CDR3 is TGTGCCAGCAGCCCCGAGATAGCGGGAGCCGAGCAGTACTTC.

The genes are TRBV11-3 and TRBJ2-3; 8 positions match TRBD1. V shed 9 bases, J shed 6 bases, and the junction held 5 bases outside the gene matches. The CDR3 is 12 amino acids. Germline values: CDR1 SGHNT, CDR2 YENEEA. CDR3 bases: TGTGCCAGTGCAGGGGGCCCGGATACGCAGTATTTT. The encoded protein is CASAGGPDTQYF.

This rearrangement joins TRBV9 to TRBJ2-2; a possible D gene is TRBD1 (5 bases). CDR3 length: 16 amino acids. With 0 bases removed from V and 7 bases from J, the gap between germline ends came to 16 bases. Looked up from germline, CDR1 is SGDLS and CDR2 is YYNGEE. The CDR3 loop is CASSVALAGIDGELFF. CDR3 DNA sequence: TGTGCCAGCAGCGTAGCCTTAGCAGGGATAGACGGGGAGCTGTTTTTT.

The chain employs TRBV28 and TRBJ2-7, with a tentative D call TRBD1 (6 bases). CDR1 is MDHEN, CDR2 SYDVKM, per germline. Trimming removed 2 bases from V and 7 bases from J, with 15 bases in between. The CDR3 has 14 amino acids. CDR3 in DNA: TGTGCCAGCAGTTTAATTCAGGGGTCTCGGGAGCAGTACTTC. It codes for CASSLIQGSREQYF.

The gene calls are TRBV5-8 and TRBJ2-7; the D is unclear. This CDR3 region has 12 residues. Germline V gene data show CDR1 as SGHTS and CDR2 as YDEGEE. With 4 bases removed from V and 4 bases from J, the gap between germline ends came to 9 bases. The CDR3 bases are TGTGCCAGCAGCCTGTACAATTACGAGCAGTACTTC. It encodes CASSLYNYEQYF.

The chain employs TRBV5-1 and TRBJ2-3; D gene uncertain. The CDR3 has 13 amino acids. The germline V and J ends were trimmed by 3 bases and 1 base, with 6 bases remaining between them. Germline CDR1 SGHRS, CDR2 YFSETQ. The CDR3 is CASSYAGTDTQYF. CDR3 sequence (DNA): TGCGCCAGCAGCTACGCGGGCACAGATACGCAGTATTTT.

This clone appeared a single time. The genes are TRBV5-1 and TRBJ2-5; 7 bases fit TRBD2. The CDR3 spans 15 residues. The V and J ends lost 0 bases and 5 bases, in that order; junction bases with no gene match: 7. CDR1 SGHRS and CDR2 YFSETQ come from the germline V gene. CDR3 coding DNA: TGCGCCAGCAGCTTGGTGGCGGGAGACCGCGAGACCCAGTACTTC. As protein: CASSLVAGDRETQYF.

The genes are TRBV5-4 and TRBJ1-1; D remains unclear. The CDR3 runs 17 residues. Trimming left V 3 bases short and J 2 bases short, with 20 bases between. Germline V gene sequence: CDR1 SGHNT, CDR2 YYREEE (reference sequence). CDR3 sequence: CASSSFAGRWPNTEAFF. The CDR3 bases are TGTGCCAGCAGCTCCTTTGCTGGGAGGTGGCCTAACACTGAAGCTTTCTTT.

The chain couples TRBV11-2 to TRBJ2-5; no definite D call. Germline V gene data show CDR1 as SGHAT and CDR2 as FQNNGV. CDR3 size: 12 residues. Trimming pared 5 bases from V and 2 bases from J, leaving 6 bases between. The CDR3 loop is CASSKEQETQYF. DNA for the CDR3: TGTGCCAGCAGCAAAGAACAAGAGACCCAGTACTTC.

The chain carries TRBV6-5 and TRBJ1-2; tentative D call: TRBD1 (5 bases). Germline V lookup: CDR1 MNHEY, CDR2 SVGAGI. This CDR3 contains 11 residues. Trimming left V 6 bases short and J 10 bases short, with 12 bases between. The CDR3 coding sequence is TGTGCCAGCAGCACACAGGTACTCTACACCTTC. Its protein product is CASSTQVLYTF.

The chain links TRBV5-1 to TRBJ2-2, with 7 bases fitting TRBD1. The CDR3 extends over 16 amino acids. J gave up 0 bases and V 4 bases, and 6 bases lay outside the gene matches. The germline V gene encodes CDR1 SGHRS and CDR2 YFSETQ. The DNA for the CDR3 is TGCGCCAGCAGCATGGACAGGCGCACGAACACCGGGGAGCTGTTTTTT. Translated: CASSMDRRTNTGELFF.

The chain couples TRBV5-1 to TRBJ2-2, with TRBD2 matching over 7 bases. This CDR3 contains 15 residues. Unmatched junction bases numbered 6, after V lost 5 bases and J lost 2 bases. Germline values: CDR1 SGHRS, CDR2 YFSETQ. The CDR3 reads CASRRAGVNTGELFF. In DNA, the CDR3 is TGCGCCAGCAGACGCGCGGGAGTAAACACCGGGGAGCTGTTTTTT.

The chain is built from TRBV27 and TRBJ2-5; TRBD1 aligns across 7 bases. Losses at the gene ends were 4 bases for V and 5 bases for J; bases not matched to a gene: 10. Germline V gene sequence: CDR1 MNHEY, CDR2 SMNVEV (reference sequence). There are 15 residues in the CDR3. The CDR3 nucleotides are TGTGCCAGCAGTTGGCCGACAGGGTGGCGGGAGACCCAGTACTTC. It yields the protein CASSWPTGWRETQYF.

The chain combines TRBV7-2 with TRBJ1-1; D is ambiguous. This CDR3 is built from 14 residues. Germline CDR1 SGHTA, CDR2 FQGNSA. V lost 5 bases, J lost 1 base, and 11 bases lay in between. The CDR3: CASSRRSGNTEAFF. CDR3 nucleotide sequence: TGTGCCAGCAGCCGACGGTCCGGGAACACTGAAGCTTTCTTT.

This chain links TRBV29-1 with TRBJ2-5; tentative D call: TRBD2 (5 bases). Germline V gives CDR1 SQVTM, CDR2 ANQGSEA. CDR3 size: 14 residues. V dropped 5 bases and J dropped 2 bases, with 15 bases sitting between them. The DNA of the CDR3 is TGCAGCGTTATGGGAGCCCCCCTGCAAGAGACCCAGTACTTC. This codes for CSVMGAPLQETQYF.

This clone occurred once. The chain carries TRBV7-9 and TRBJ2-7, with 7 bases fitting TRBD1. Losses at the gene ends were 2 bases for V and 0 bases for J; bases not matched to a gene: 4. Germline CDR1 SEHNR, CDR2 FQNEAQ (reference sequence). The CDR3 totals 15 residues. The CDR3 DNA reads as TGTGCCAGCAGCTTAATACCAGGGGGCTCCTACGAGCAGTACTTC. Translation: CASSLIPGGSYEQYF. The variable domain in full, with the rest retrieved from reference TRBV7-9 and TRBJ2-7, is DTGVSQNPRHKITKRGQNVTFRCDPISEHNRLYWYRQTLGQGPEFLTYFQNEAQLEKSRLLSDRFSAERPKGSFSTLEIQRTEQGDSAMYLCASSLIPGGSYEQYFGPGTRLTVT.

The rearrangement uses TRBV10-2 and TRBJ2-5; TRBD2 might be the D (6 bases). CDR3 length equals 13 residues. Germline V CDR1 and CDR2: WSHSY, SAAADI. The V end lost 3 bases, the J end lost 9 bases, and 14 bases lay between the germline ends. CDR3 DNA sequence: TGCGCCAGCAGTGAATCCAGCGGGCCGCCCCAGTACTTC. Amino acids: CASSESSGPPQYF.